Listed below are T cell receptor beta chains from one sample, sequenced in a study of cytomegalovirus exposure and HLA in healthy donors. Data came from immunoSEQ multiplex PCR; TCRdb stores just in-frame clones and leaves some out. Of about 180,000 clones listed, 84% are singletons. Input material: PBMCs. These receptors were obtained from a boy aged 2-9 years in good health and CMV-seronegative. Both conserved end residues are part of each CDR3. Each record gives: V gene, D gene, clone size, J gene, CDR3 DNA, CDR3 protein. A D gene is named only where the DNA matches it firmly. Only some rows state a clone size, as once, few, many or a class for expanded clones.

TRBV19	NA	NA	TRBJ2-2	TGTGCCAGTAGTAGTCAGGGGAACCCCGGGGAGCTGTTTTTT	CASSSQGNPGELFF
TRBV6-5	NA	NA	TRBJ2-2	TGTGCCAGCAGTTATTCCGGGACACCTAACACCGGGGAGCTGTTTTTT	CASSYSGTPNTGELFF
TRBV19	TRBD1	NA	TRBJ2-5	TGTGCCAGTAGTCCGGGACAGGGAGGGCAGACCCAGTACTTC	CASSPGQGGQTQYF
TRBV4-2	NA	NA	TRBJ2-7	TGTGCCAGCAGCCAAGGAGCCTCGACCTACGAGCAGTACTTC	CASSQGASTYEQYF
TRBV10-3	TRBD2	NA	TRBJ2-2	TGTGCCATAAGCGGGAGTACCGGGGAGCTGTTTTTT	CAISGSTGELFF
TRBV25-1	TRBD1	NA	TRBJ2-7	TGTGCCAGCACCCGACAGGGGGGATACGAGCAGTACTTC	CASTRQGGYEQYF
TRBV7-2	NA	NA	TRBJ2-5	TGTGCCAGCAGCTTAGAAGGCAGGGGTATGGAGACCCAGTACTTC	CASSLEGRGMETQYF
TRBV10-3	NA	NA	TRBJ2-2	TGTGCCATCAGTGAGATCGGGAGTATTACCGGGGAGCTGTTTTTT	CAISEIGSITGELFF
TRBV2	TRBD2	NA	TRBJ2-5	TGTGCCAGCAGGGACCAGCGGGAACTACAAGAGACCCAGTACTTC	CASRDQRELQETQYF
TRBV11-3	TRBD2	NA	TRBJ2-1	TGTGCCAGCAGCTTAGATGGGACTAGCGGGAGGAACAATGAGCAGTTCTTC	CASSLDGTSGRNNEQFF
TRBV9	TRBD2	NA	TRBJ2-2	TGTGCCAGCACCCTCGGAGCGGGAGGGCCTAGCACCGGGGAGCTGTTTTTT	CASTLGAGGPSTGELFF
TRBV6-1	TRBD2	NA	TRBJ2-7	TGTGCCAGCAGACTCACTAGCGGGAGGGCCTACGAGCAGTACTTC	CASRLTSGRAYEQYF
TRBV28	NA	NA	TRBJ2-3	TGTGCCAGCATTGAGAACGGCGGGGATACGCAGTATTTT	CASIENGGDTQYF
TRBV11-1	TRBD2	NA	TRBJ2-1	TGTGCCAGCAGCTTAGCGGCTAGCGGGAGGGTTTCCTACAATGAGCAGTTCTTC	CASSLAASGRVSYNEQFF
TRBV7-3	NA	NA	TRBJ2-3	TGTGCCAGCAGCTTTGGGACTTACACAGATACGCAGTATTTT	CASSFGTYTDTQYF
TRBV19	TRBD1	NA	TRBJ2-3	TGTGCCAGTAGTCTGGGGACAGGGAACTCAGATACGCAGTATTTT	CASSLGTGNSDTQYF
TRBV7-8	NA	NA	TRBJ1-1	TGTGCCAGCAGCCCCTTGGACAGATTGAACACTGAAGCTTTCTTT	CASSPLDRLNTEAFF
TRBV5-6	TRBD1	NA	TRBJ1-4	TGTGCCAGCAGCAAGACAGGGCAAAGGACTAATGAAAAACTGTTTTTT	CASSKTGQRTNEKLFF
TRBV28	TRBD1	once	TRBJ1-4	TGTGCCAGCAGGACAGGGTCTGAAAAACTGTTTTTT	CASRTGSEKLFF
TRBV4-1	TRBD1	few	TRBJ1-4	TGCGCCAGCAGCCAACCCGGACAGGGTAATGAAAAACTGTTTTTT	CASSQPGQGNEKLFF
TRBV10-2	TRBD1	NA	TRBJ1-1	TGCGCCAGCAGTGAGGGACAGGGGAAGGCCACTGAAGCTTTCTTT	CASSEGQGKATEAFF
TRBV2	NA	once	TRBJ2-7	TGTGCCAGCCGACAGGTCCCCTACGAGCAGTACTTC	CASRQVPYEQYF
TRBV6-1	TRBD2	NA	TRBJ2-1	TGTGCCAGCAGTCCGGGACTAGCGAGCGATGAGCAGTTCTTC	CASSPGLASDEQFF
TRBV19	TRBD1	once	TRBJ1-1	TGTGCCAGTACCCTAGGACAGGTTCATTCGGGAACTGAAGCTTTCTTT	CASTLGQVHSGTEAFF
TRBV28	NA	NA	TRBJ1-4	TGTGCCAGCAGTTCCCCGATGTCAGCTAATGAAAAACTGTTTTTT	CASSSPMSANEKLFF
TRBV30	TRBD2	NA	TRBJ2-3	TGTGCCTGGAGGAGCGGGGGGAACTACTTCACAGATACGCAGTATTTT	CAWRSGGNYFTDTQYF
TRBV5-4	NA	NA	TRBJ2-3	TGTGCCAGCAGCTTGGGGGGGGATCGAGGGACAGATACGCAGTATTTT	CASSLGGDRGTDTQYF
TRBV5-1	TRBD1	NA	TRBJ2-2	TGCGCCAGCAGCCGGAGGGGACAGGTTAACACCGGGGAGCTGTTTTTT	CASSRRGQVNTGELFF
TRBV5-1	TRBD1	NA	TRBJ2-7	TGCGCCAGCAGCTTTGGGGACAGGGCCTACGAGCAGTACTTC	CASSFGDRAYEQYF
TRBV15	NA	NA	TRBJ1-1	TGTGCCACCAGCAGAGAGGGGCTTGGAGCTTTCTTT	CATSREGLGAFF
TRBV6-1	NA	once	TRBJ1-2	TGTGCCAGCACCCTAGGAGGTGATTATGGCTACACCTTC	CASTLGGDYGYTF
TRBV5-1	TRBD1	NA	TRBJ1-2	TGCGCCAGCAGCTTGGCCCCGACAGGGGGCGGCTATGGCTACACCTTC	CASSLAPTGGGYGYTF
TRBV6-6	NA	few	TRBJ1-5	TGTGCCAGCAGTTATTTCCTGGACAGACATCAGCCCCAGCATTTT	CASSYFLDRHQPQHF
TRBV19	TRBD1	NA	TRBJ1-5	TGTGCCAGTAGTACCACAGGGGGCGCTTACGGGAGCAATCAGCCCCAGCATTTT	CASSTTGGAYGSNQPQHF
TRBV4-1	NA	NA	TRBJ2-1	TGCGCCAGCAGCCAAGACAGGCTCCGTCCGAGCTCCTACAATGAGCAGTTCTTC	CASSQDRLRPSSYNEQFF
TRBV11-2	NA	NA	TRBJ1-1	TGTGCCAGCAGCTTAGCGCGGCCGCGTGCGGACACTGAAGCTTTCTTT	CASSLARPRADTEAFF
TRBV18	NA	NA	TRBJ1-1	TGTGCCAGCTCAATCCAGGGTGAGAACACTGAAGCTTTCTTT	CASSIQGENTEAFF
TRBV18	NA	NA	TRBJ2-3	TGTGCCAGCTCACGAGATCGTACCGATACGCAGTATTTT	CASSRDRTDTQYF
TRBV6-1	NA	NA	TRBJ1-1	TGTGCCAGCAGTCGGGATGCAGGAACTGAAGCTTTCTTT	CASSRDAGTEAFF
TRBV12-5	TRBD1	NA	TRBJ2-3	TGTGCTAGTGGTCCGGGACAGGGGGCCGGGGAAGATACGCAGTATTTT	CASGPGQGAGEDTQYF
TRBV7-9	TRBD1	NA	TRBJ1-6	TGTGCCAGCAGCCCCCGGACAGGGGTGGATTCACCCCTCCACTTT	CASSPRTGVDSPLHF
TRBV29-1	TRBD2	NA	TRBJ2-1	TGCAGCGTACTTGGACTAGCGGGTTACAATGAGCAGTTCTTC	CSVLGLAGYNEQFF
TRBV18	NA	NA	TRBJ2-7	TGTGCCAGCTCATCCGATCGCGGGAACTCCTACGAGCAGTACTTC	CASSSDRGNSYEQYF
TRBV2	TRBD1	NA	TRBJ1-2	TGTGCCAGCAGTTCGCCGGACAGGGATCATGGCTACACCTTC	CASSSPDRDHGYTF
TRBV7-3	TRBD1	few	TRBJ1-1	TGTGCCAGCAGCCAAGACAGGGACACTGAAGCTTTCTTT	CASSQDRDTEAFF
TRBV7-2	NA	NA	TRBJ2-3	TGTGCCAGCAGGCCGGGAAGTTCGGATACGCAGTATTTT	CASRPGSSDTQYF
TRBV5-6	TRBD2	NA	TRBJ2-2	TGTGCCAGCAGCTTGGAAAGCGGGAGGGGCACCGGGGAGCTGTTTTTT	CASSLESGRGTGELFF
TRBV4-1	TRBD2	NA	TRBJ2-7	TGCGCCAGCAGCCAAGTTGACCTAGGACTAGCGGGAACCCACGAGCAGTACTTC	CASSQVDLGLAGTHEQYF
TRBV29-1	NA	few	TRBJ1-2	TGCAGCGTTGCGTACAGTTACTCTAACTATGGCTACACCTTC	CSVAYSYSNYGYTF
TRBV5-1	NA	NA	TRBJ2-1	TGCGCCAGCAGCGAACTGGGCGGGTCTTCCTACAATGAGCAGTTCTTC	CASSELGGSSYNEQFF
TRBV28	TRBD1	NA	TRBJ2-5	TGTGCCAGCACCACCCCGGGACAGGGGATGGGCCAAGAGACCCAGTACTTC	CASTTPGQGMGQETQYF
TRBV29-1	NA	NA	TRBJ1-1	TGCAGCGTGTCGGAGGTTCGGAACACTGAAGCTTTCTTT	CSVSEVRNTEAFF
TRBV30	NA	few	TRBJ1-4	TGTGCCTGTGCCCGGGGGACAACTAATGAAAAACTGTTTTTT	CACARGTTNEKLFF
TRBV19	NA	NA	TRBJ1-2	TGTGCCAGTAATGGGTGGGCGGACTCCTATGGCTACACCTTC	CASNGWADSYGYTF
TRBV19	NA	once	TRBJ1-2	TGTGCCAGTAGTATCGTCCCAGGGGCGAGATATGGCTACACCTTC	CASSIVPGARYGYTF
TRBV11-2	NA	NA	TRBJ2-1	TGTGCCAGCAGCTTAACCCTAGACGGCAATGAGCAGTTCTTC	CASSLTLDGNEQFF
TRBV2	NA	NA	TRBJ1-5	TGTGCCAGCAGCGGACAGATCAATCAGCCCCAGCATTTT	CASSGQINQPQHF
TRBV6-1	TRBD1	NA	TRBJ1-5	TGTGCCAGCAGCACAGGGGTTCAGCCCCAGCATTTT	CASSTGVQPQHF
TRBV7-2	TRBD1	NA	TRBJ2-6	TGTGCCAGCAGCAAAAACCCCCAGGGGGTAGGGGCCAACGTCCTGACTTTC	CASSKNPQGVGANVLTF
TRBV6-6	NA	few	TRBJ2-7	TGTGCCAGCAGTTACTCGAGGGTCAGGGAGGTGCAGTACTTC	CASSYSRVREVQYF